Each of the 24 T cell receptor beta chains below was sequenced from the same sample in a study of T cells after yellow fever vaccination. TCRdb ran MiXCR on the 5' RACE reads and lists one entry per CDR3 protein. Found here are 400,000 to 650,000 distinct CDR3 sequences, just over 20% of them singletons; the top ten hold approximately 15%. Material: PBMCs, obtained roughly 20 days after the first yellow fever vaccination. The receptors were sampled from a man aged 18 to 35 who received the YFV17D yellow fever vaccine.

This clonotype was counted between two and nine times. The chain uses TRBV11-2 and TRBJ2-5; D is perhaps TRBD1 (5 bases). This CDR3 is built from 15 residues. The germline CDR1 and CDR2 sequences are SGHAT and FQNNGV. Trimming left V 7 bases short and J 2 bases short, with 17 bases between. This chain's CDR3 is CASTVAVGVQETQYF. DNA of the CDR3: TGTGCCAGCACCGTTGCGGTAGGGGTACAAGAGACCCAGTACTTC.

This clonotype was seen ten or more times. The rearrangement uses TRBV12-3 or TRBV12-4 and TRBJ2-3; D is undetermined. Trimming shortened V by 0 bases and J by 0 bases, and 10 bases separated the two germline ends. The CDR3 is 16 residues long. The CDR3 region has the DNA TGTGCCAGCAGTTTAGCTGTCGGATCTAGCACAGATACGCAGTATTTT. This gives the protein CASSLAVGSSTDTQYF.

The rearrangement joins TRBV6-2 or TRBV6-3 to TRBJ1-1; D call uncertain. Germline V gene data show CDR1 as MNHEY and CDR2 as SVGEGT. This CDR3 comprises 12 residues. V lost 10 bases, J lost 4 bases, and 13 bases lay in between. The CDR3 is CATNKGTTEAFF. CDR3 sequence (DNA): TGTGCCACCAACAAGGGTACCACTGAAGCTTTCTTT.

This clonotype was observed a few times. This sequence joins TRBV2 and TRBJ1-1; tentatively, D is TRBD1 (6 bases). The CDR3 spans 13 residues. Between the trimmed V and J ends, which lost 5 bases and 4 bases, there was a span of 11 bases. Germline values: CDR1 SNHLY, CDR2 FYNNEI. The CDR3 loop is CASSPQGSTEAFF. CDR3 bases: TGTGCCAGCAGTCCGCAGGGGAGCACTGAAGCTTTCTTT.

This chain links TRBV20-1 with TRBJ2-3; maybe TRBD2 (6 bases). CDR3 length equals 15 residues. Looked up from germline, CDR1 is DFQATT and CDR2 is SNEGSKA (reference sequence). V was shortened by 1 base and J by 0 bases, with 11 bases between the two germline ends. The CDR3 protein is CSARVSGSSTDTQYF. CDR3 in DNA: TGCAGTGCTAGAGTTAGCGGATCTAGCACAGATACGCAGTATTTT.

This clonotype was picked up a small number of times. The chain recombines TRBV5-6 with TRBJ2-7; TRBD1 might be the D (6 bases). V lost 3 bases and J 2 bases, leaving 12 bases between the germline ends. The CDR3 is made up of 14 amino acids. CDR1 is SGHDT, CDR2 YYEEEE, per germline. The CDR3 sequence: CASSWDTGTYEQYF. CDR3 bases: TGTGCCAGCAGCTGGGACACAGGGACCTACGAGCAGTACTTC. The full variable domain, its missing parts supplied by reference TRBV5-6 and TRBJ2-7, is DAGVTQSPTHLIKTRGQQVTLRCSPKSGHDTVSWYQQALGQGPQFIFQYYEEEERQRGNFPDRFSGHQFPNYSSELNVNALLLGDSALYLCASSWDTGTYEQYFGPGTRLTVT.

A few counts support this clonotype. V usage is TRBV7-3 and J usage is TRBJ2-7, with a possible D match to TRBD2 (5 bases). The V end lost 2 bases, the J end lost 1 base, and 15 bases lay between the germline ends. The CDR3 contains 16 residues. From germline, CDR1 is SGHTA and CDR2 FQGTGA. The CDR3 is CASSLGSSGGSYEQYF. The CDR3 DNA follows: TGTGCCAGCAGCTTAGGTTCGTCAGGCGGGTCCTACGAGCAGTACTTC.

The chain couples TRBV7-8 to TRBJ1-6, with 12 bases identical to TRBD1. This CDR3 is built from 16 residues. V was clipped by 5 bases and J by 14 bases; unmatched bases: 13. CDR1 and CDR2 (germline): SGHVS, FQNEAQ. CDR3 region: CASSLNRDRGLRSLHF. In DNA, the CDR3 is TGTGCCAGCAGCCTAAACCGGGACAGGGGGCTTCGGTCCCTCCACTTT.

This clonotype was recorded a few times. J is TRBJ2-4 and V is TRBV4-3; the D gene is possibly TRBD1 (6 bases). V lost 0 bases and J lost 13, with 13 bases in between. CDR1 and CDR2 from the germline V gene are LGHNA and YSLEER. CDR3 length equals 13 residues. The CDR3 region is CASSQDPRGDQYF. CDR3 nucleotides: TGCGCCAGCAGCCAAGACCCCAGGGGCGACCAGTACTTC.

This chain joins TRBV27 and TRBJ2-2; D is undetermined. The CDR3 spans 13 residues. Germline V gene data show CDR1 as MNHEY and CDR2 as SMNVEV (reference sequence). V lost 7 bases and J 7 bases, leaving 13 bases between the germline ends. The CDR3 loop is CASTASTVGELFF. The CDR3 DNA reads TGTGCCAGCACCGCGTCCACGGTCGGGGAGCTGTTTTTT.

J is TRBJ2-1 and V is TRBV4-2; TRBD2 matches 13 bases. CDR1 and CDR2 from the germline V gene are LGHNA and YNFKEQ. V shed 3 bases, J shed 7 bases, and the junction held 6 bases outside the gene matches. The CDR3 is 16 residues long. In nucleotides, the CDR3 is TGTGCCAGCAGCCATGGACTAGCGGGGGCCTTGAATGAGCAGTTCTTC. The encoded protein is CASSHGLAGALNEQFF.

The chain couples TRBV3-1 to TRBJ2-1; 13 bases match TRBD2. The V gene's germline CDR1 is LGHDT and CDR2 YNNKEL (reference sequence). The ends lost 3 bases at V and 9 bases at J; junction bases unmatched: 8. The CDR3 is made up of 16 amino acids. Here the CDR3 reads CASSQQTSGGRGEQFF. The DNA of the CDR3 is TGTGCCAGCAGCCAGCAGACTAGCGGGGGGCGGGGTGAGCAGTTCTTC.

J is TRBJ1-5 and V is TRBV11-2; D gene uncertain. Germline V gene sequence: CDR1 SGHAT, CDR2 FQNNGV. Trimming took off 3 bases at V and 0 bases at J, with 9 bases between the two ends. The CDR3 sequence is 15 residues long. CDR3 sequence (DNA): TGTGCCAGCAGCTTTGACGGGTATAGCAATCAGCCCCAGCATTTT. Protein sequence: CASSFDGYSNQPQHF.

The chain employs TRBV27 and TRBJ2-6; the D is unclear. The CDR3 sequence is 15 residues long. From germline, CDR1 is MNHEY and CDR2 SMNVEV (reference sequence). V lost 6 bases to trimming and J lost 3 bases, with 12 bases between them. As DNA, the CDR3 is TGTGCCAGCAGCCTTTCGCGTCATGGGGCCAACGTCCTGACTTTC. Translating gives CASSLSRHGANVLTF.

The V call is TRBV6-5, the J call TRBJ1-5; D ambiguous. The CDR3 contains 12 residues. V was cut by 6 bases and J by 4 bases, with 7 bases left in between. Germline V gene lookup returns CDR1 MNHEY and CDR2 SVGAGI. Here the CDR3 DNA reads TGTGCCAGCAGGGGTTGGAATCAGCCCCAGCATTTT. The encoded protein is CASRGWNQPQHF.

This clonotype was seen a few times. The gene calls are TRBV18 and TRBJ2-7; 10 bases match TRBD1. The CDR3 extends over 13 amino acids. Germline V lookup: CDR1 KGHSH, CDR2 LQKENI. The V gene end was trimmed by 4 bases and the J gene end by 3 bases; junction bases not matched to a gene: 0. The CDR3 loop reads CASSRTGGYEQYV. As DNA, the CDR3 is TGTGCCAGCTCACGGACAGGGGGCTACGAGCAGTACGTC.

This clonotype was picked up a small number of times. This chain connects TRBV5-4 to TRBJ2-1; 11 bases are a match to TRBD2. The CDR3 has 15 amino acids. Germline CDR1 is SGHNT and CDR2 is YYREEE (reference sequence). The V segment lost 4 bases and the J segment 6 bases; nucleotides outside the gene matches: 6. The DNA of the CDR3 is TGTGCCAGCAGCCCCGGGACTAGCGGACGCAATGAGCAGTTCTTC. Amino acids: CASSPGTSGRNEQFF.

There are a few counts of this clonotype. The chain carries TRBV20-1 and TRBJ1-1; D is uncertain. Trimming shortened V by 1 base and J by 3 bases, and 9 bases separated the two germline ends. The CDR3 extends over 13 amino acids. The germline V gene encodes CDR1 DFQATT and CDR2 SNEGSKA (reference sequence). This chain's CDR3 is CSARAGAHTEAFF. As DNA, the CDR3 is TGCAGTGCTAGAGCCGGAGCTCACACTGAAGCTTTCTTT.

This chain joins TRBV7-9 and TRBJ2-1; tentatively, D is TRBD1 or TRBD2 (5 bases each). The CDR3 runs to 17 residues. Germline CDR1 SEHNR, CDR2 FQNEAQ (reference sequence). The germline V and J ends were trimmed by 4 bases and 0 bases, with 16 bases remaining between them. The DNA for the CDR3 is TGTGCCAGCAGCTCACCCGGGGCAGTGACCTCCTACAATGAGCAGTTCTTC. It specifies CASSSPGAVTSYNEQFF.

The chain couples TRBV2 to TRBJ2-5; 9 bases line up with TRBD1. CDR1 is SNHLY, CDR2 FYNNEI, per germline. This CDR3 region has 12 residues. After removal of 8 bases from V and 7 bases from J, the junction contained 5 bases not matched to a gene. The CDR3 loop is CASRGQGATQYF. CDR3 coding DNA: TGTGCCAGCCGGGGACAGGGCGCGACCCAGTACTTC. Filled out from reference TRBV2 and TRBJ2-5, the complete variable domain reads EPEVTQTPSHQVTQMGQEVILRCVPISNHLYFYWYRQILGQKVEFLVSFYNNEISEKSEIFDDQFSVERPDGSNFTLKIRSTKLEDSAMYFCASRGQGATQYFGPGTRLLVL.

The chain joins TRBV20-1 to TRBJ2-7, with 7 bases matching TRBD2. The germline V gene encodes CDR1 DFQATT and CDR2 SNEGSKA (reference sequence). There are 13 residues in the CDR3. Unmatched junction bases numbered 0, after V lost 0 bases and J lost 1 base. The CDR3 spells CSAREGLSYEQYF. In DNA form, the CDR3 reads TGCAGTGCTAGAGAGGGACTATCCTACGAGCAGTACTTC.

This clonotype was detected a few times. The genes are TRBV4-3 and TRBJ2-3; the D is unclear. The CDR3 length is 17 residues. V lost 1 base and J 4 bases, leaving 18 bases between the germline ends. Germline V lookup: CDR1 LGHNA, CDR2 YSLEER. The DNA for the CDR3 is TGCGCCAGCAGCCAAGGGGCGCAATTTAAGCTCCCAGATACGCAGTATTTT. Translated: CASSQGAQFKLPDTQYF.

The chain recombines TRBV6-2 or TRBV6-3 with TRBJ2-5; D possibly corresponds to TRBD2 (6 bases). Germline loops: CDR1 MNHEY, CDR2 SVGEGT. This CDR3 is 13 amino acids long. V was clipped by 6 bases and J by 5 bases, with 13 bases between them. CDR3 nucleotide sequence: TGTGCCAGCAGGCCCGGGAGCGTGGAGACCCAGTACTTC. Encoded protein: CASRPGSVETQYF.

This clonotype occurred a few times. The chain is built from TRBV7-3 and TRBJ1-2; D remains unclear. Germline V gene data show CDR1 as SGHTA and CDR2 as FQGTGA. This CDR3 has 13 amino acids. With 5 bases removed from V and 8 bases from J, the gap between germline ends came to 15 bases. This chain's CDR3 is CASSRGPQEGYTF. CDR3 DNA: TGTGCCAGCAGCCGTGGCCCCCAGGAGGGCTACACCTTC.